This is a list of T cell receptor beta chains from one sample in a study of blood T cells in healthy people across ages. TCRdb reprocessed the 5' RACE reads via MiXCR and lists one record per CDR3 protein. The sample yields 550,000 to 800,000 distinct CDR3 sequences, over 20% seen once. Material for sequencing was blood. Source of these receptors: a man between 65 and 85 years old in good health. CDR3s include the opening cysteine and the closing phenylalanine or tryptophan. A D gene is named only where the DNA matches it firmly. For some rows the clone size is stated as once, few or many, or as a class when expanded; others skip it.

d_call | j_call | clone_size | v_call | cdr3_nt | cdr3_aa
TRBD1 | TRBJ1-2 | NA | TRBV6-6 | TGTGCCAGCAGTTACGAGAACAGGGGCCTCTATGGCTACACCTTC | CASSYENRGLYGYTF
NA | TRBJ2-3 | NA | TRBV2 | TGTGCCAGCAGGAGGGGCCAAGGCACAGATACGCAGTATTTT | CASRRGQGTDTQYF
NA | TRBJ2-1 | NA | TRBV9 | TGTGCCAGCAGCGACCAGAGCTCCTACAATGAGCAGTTCTTC | CASSDQSSYNEQFF
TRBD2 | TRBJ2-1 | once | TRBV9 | TGTGCCAGCAGCGGGACTAGCGGCCACTACAATGAGCAGTTCTTC | CASSGTSGHYNEQFF
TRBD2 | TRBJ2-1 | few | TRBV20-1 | TGCAGCACACCTAGCGGGACTTCCTACAATGAGCAGTTCTTC | CSTPSGTSYNEQFF
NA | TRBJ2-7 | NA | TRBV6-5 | TGTGCCAGCAGTTACACGGGGTCCTACGAGCAGTACTTC | CASSYTGSYEQYF
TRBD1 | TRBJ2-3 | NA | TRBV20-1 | TGCAGTGCTGGTCGGGACAGCACAGATGCGCAGTATTTT | CSAGRDSTDAQYF
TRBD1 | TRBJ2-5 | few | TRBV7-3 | TGTGCCAGCAGCAATCCGGGACAGGGGGGTTTGGAGACCCAGTACTTC | CASSNPGQGGLETQYF
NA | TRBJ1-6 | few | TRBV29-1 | TGCAGCGTCCGCTGGGGGAACAATTCACCCCTCCACTTT | CSVRWGNNSPLHF
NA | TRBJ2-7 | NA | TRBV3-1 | TGTGCCAGCAGCCAAGAGACCTACGAGCAGTACTTC | CASSQETYEQYF
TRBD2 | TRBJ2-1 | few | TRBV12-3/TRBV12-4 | TGTGCCAGCAGTTTACTAGGCGGGAGAGGAAATGAGCAGTTCTTC | CASSLLGGRGNEQFF
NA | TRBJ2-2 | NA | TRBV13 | TGTGCCAGCAGCCGGGGACTCGCGAACACCGGGGAGCTGTTTTTT | CASSRGLANTGELFF
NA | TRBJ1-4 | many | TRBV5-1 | TGCGCCAGCAGCTTGGGACATAGGAAGAACGATGAAAAACTGTTTTTT | CASSLGHRKNDEKLFF
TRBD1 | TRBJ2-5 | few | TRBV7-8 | TGTGCCAGCAGCCGACAGGGGGCCAGACAAGAGACCCAGTACTTC | CASSRQGARQETQYF
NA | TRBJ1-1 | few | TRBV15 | TGTGCCACCAGCAGAGAGCTGGGTGAAGCTTTCTTT | CATSRELGEAFF
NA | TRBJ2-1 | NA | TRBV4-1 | TGCGCCAGCAGCCAAGTTTCCTTAAGCTATGAGCAGTTCTTC | CASSQVSLSYEQFF
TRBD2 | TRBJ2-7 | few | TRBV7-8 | TGTGCCAGCAGCCCGAGCGGACTAGCGGGAGCATGGAAAGGCTACGAGCAGTACTTC | CASSPSGLAGAWKGYEQYF
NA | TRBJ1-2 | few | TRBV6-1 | TGTGCCAGCAGTCATGACAGAATGGACTATGGCTACACCTTC | CASSHDRMDYGYTF
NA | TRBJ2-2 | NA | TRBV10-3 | TGTGCCATCAGTGAGGAAATTAGCGGCACCGGGGAGCTGTTTTTT | CAISEEISGTGELFF
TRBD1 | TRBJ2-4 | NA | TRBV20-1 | TGCAGTGCTAGAGGGACAGGGGCTACTAAGGCACAGTACTTC | CSARGTGATKAQYF
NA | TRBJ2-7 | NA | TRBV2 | TGTGCCAGCAGCTTACAGGGAAGCGAGCAGTACTTC | CASSLQGSEQYF
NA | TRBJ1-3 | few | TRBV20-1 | TGCAGTGTATATAGGGTCGGTGGAAACACCATATATTTT | CSVYRVGGNTIYF
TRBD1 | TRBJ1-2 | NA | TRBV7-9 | TGTGCCAGCAGTCGACAGGGTTTGGGTCCCGGTGGCTACACCTTC | CASSRQGLGPGGYTF
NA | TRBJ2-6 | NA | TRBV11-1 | TGTGCCAGCAGTCAGACTGGGCAGGGGACTGGGGCCAACGTCCTGACTTTC | CASSQTGQGTGANVLTF
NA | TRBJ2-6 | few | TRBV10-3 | TGTGCCATCAGTGGGAGGGGGCTAGCGGACTCTGGGGCCAACGTCCTGACTTTC | CAISGRGLADSGANVLTF
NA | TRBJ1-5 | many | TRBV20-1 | TGCAGTGCTATAGATAGCAATCAGCCCCAGCATTTT | CSAIDSNQPQHF
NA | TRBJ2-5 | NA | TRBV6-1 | TGTGCCAGCAGTGAACTGGGCCAAAGTATGCGGACCCAGTACTTC | CASSELGQSMRTQYF
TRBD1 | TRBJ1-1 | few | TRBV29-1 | TGCAGCGTGGGGACAGGGTTGAACACTGAAGCTTTCTTT | CSVGTGLNTEAFF
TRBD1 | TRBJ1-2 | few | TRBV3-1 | TGTGCCAGCAGCCCGCGGACAGGGCATGGCTACACCTTC | CASSPRTGHGYTF
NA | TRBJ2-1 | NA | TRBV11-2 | TGTGCCAGCAGCTTAGGCCCAGGGACAAATTCCTACAATGAGCAGTTCTTC | CASSLGPGTNSYNEQFF
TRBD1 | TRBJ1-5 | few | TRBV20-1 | TGCAGTGCTGCATCCGGGACAGGGGATCAGCCCCAGCATTTT | CSAASGTGDQPQHF
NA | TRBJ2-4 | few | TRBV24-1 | TGTGCCACCAGTCAGACAGGATTCATTCAGTACTTC | CATSQTGFIQYF
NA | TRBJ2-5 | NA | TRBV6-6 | TGTGCCAGCAGTTACCGGCCGGAGACCCAGTACTTC | CASSYRPETQYF
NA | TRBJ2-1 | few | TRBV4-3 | TGTGCCAGCAGCCGTGGTACACACTACAATGAGCAGTTCTTC | CASSRGTHYNEQFF
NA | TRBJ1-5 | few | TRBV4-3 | TGCGCCAGCAGCCAAGCCCCCCCAGGGATTCAGCCCCAGCATTTT | CASSQAPPGIQPQHF
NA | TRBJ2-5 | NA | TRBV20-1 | TGCAGTGGAGCCAGGGAAGAGACCCAGTACTTC | CSGAREETQYF
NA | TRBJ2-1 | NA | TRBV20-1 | TGCAGTGCACCGAGGGACGGCTCCTACAATGAGCAGTTCTTC | CSAPRDGSYNEQFF
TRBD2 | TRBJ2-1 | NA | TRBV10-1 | TGCGCCAGCAGTGAGGCACTAGCGGGAGGTAGGGATGAGCAGTTCTTC | CASSEALAGGRDEQFF
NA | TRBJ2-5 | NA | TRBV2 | TGTGCCAGCAGTGCCCGACCCATGGAGACCCAGTACTTC | CASSARPMETQYF
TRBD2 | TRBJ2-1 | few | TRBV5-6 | TGTGCCAGCAGGCGTCTCCCTAGCGGGGGATCCTACAATGAGCAGTTCTTC | CASRRLPSGGSYNEQFF
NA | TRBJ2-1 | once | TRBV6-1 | TGTGCCAGCAGTGCTCGCCCCTGGACAGACTCCAATGAGCAGTTCTTC | CASSARPWTDSNEQFF
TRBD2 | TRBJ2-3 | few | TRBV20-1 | TGCAGTGCTAGAGTGGGGACTAGCGGGAGGGATACGCAGTATTTT | CSARVGTSGRDTQYF
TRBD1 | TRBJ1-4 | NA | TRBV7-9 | TGTGCCAGCAGCACGCCCCAGGGACAGGGGGGTGAAAAACTGTTTTTT | CASSTPQGQGGEKLFF
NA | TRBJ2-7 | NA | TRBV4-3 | TGCGCCAGCAGCCAAGTGTACAGCAGCGAGCAGTACTTC | CASSQVYSSEQYF
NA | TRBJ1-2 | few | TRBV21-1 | TGTGCCAGCAGCAAAGAGGGAGGGGGCAGCTATGGCTACACCTTC | CASSKEGGGSYGYTF
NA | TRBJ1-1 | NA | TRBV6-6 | TGTGCCAGCAGTTACTCAGACGTCTCAGAAGCTTTCTTT | CASSYSDVSEAFF